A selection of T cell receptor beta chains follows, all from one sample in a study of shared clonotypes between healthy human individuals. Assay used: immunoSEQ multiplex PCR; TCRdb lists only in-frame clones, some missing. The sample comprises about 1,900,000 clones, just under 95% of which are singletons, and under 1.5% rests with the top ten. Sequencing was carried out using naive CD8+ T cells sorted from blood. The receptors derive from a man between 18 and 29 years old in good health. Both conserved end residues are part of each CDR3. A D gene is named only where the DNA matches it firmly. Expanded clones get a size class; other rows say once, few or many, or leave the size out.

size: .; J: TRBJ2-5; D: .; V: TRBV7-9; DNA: TGTGCCAGCAGCCCTAGCGAACACCACCAAGAGACCCAGTACTTC; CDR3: CASSPSEHHQETQYF
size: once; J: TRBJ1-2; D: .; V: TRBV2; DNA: TGTGCCAGCAGCGAGGCGGGACTTAACTATGGCTACACCTTC; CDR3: CASSEAGLNYGYTF
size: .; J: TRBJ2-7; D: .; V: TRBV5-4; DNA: TGTGCCAGCAGCTTAGGACAGTCAATCTCCTACGAGCAGTACTTC; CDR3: CASSLGQSISYEQYF
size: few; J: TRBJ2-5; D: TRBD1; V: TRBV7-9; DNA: TGTGCCAGCAGCTTAGCTCAGGGGGCGGAGGAGACCCAGTACTTC; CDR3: CASSLAQGAEETQYF
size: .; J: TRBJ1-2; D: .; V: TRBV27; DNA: TGTGCCAGCAGTCCCTGGGACGGCGATGGTGGCTACACCTTC; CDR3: CASSPWDGDGGYTF
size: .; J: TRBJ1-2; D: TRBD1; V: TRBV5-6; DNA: TGTGCCAGCAGCTCCCTTGAGAGACAGGGGGACTATGGCTACACCTTC; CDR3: CASSSLERQGDYGYTF
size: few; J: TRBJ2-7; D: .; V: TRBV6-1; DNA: TGTGCCAGCGGTTACGAGCAGTACTTC; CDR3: CASGYEQYF
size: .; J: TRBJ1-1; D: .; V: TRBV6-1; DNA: TGTGCCAGCAGTGAATTAGGGATGAACACTGAAGCTTTCTTT; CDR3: CASSELGMNTEAFF
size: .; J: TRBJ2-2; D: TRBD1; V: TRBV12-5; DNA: TGTGCTAGTGTTGACAGGGTAGGGACCGGGGAGCTGTTTTTT; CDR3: CASVDRVGTGELFF
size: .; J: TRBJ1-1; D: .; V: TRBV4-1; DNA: TGCGCCAGCAGCCAAGAAAGGCTCGTAGGAGCTTTCTTT; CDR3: CASSQERLVGAFF
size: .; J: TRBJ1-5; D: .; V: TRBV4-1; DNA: TGCGCCAGCAGCCAAGCCCAGAGTCAGCCCCAGCATTTT; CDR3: CASSQAQSQPQHF
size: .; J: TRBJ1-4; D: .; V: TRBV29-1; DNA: TGCAGCGTTGCCGGGGTTGCAACTAATGAAAAACTGTTTTTT; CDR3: CSVAGVATNEKLFF
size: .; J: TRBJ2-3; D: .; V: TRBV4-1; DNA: TGCGCCAGCAGCCAAGAGTGGGGGACCGGCACAGATACGCAGTATTTT; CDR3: CASSQEWGTGTDTQYF
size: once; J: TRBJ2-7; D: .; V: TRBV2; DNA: TGTGCCAGCAGTGATGTGATCTCCTACGAGCAGTACTTC; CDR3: CASSDVISYEQYF
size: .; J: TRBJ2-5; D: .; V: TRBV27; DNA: TGTGCCAGCGGTGGAGGGCTAGAAGAGACCCAGTACTTC; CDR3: CASGGGLEETQYF
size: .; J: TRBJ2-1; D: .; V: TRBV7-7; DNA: TGTGCTAGCAGCATCGGGCCTGCCGGGCCCGCCTACAATGAGCAGTTCTTC; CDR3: CASSIGPAGPAYNEQFF
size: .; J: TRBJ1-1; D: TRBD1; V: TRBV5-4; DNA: TGTGCCAGCAGCTTGGTAGGGACAGGGGCCTTGAACACTGAAGCTTTCTTT; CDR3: CASSLVGTGALNTEAFF
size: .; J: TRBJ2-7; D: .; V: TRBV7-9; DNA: TGTGCCAGCAGCCCTGATCCAGGCTACGAGCAGTACTTC; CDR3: CASSPDPGYEQYF
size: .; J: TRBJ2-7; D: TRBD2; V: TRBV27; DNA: TGTGCCAGCAGTCCCCTTCGTAGGGAGGGCTCCTACGAGCAGTACTTC; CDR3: CASSPLRREGSYEQYF
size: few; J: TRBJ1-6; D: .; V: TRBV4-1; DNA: TGCGCCAGCAGCCAGGCGGGATTCGTGAATTCACCCCTCCACTTT; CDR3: CASSQAGFVNSPLHF
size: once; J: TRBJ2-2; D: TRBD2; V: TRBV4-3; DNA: TGCGCCAGCAGCCAATCTCGACTAGCGGCGAACACCGGGGAGCTGTTTTTT; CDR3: CASSQSRLAANTGELFF
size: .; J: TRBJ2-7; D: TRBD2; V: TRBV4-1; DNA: TGCGCCAGCAGCCAAGGCGGACGGGGGACTAGTCCTTCCTACGAGCAGTACTTC; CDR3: CASSQGGRGTSPSYEQYF
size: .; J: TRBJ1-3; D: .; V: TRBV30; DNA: TGTGCCTGGAGTGCGGGGTTCGGAAACACCATATATTTT; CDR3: CAWSAGFGNTIYF
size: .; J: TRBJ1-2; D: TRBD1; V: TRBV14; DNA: TGTGCCAGCAGCCCGCTCGGACAGGACAAAGGCTACACCTTC; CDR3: CASSPLGQDKGYTF
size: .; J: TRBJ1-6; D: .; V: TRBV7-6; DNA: TGTGCCAGCAGCTTATCGGGGGAGTTCGGATCACCCCTCCACTTT; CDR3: CASSLSGEFGSPLHF
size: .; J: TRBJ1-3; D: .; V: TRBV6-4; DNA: TGTGCCAGCAGGATCTCTTCTGGAAACACCATATATTTT; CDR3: CASRISSGNTIYF
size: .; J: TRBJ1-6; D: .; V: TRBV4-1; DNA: TGCGCCAGCAGCCAGGAAGGGAATTCACCCCTCCACTTT; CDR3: CASSQEGNSPLHF
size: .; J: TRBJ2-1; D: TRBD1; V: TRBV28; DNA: TGTGCCAGCAGATCCGGGACAGGGGGTAGCTACAATGAGCAGTTCTTC; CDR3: CASRSGTGGSYNEQFF
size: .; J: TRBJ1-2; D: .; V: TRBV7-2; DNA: TGTGCCAGCAGCTTAAGTTCCAGGGCGTACTATGGCTACACCTTC; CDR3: CASSLSSRAYYGYTF
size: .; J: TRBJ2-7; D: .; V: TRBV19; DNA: TGTGCCAGTAGTCCGGCTTTAGGGTACGAGCAGTACTTC; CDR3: CASSPALGYEQYF
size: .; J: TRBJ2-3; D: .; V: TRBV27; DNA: TGTGCCAGCAGTTCCCCGGGGGCAGAAGCAGATACGCAGTATTTT; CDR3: CASSSPGAEADTQYF
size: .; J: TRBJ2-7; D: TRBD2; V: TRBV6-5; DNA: TGTGCCAGCAGTTACGGTGCGGGGGTCTACGAGCAGTACTTC; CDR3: CASSYGAGVYEQYF
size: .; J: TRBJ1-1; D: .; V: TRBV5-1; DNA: TGCGCCAGCAGCTTGGAGGCAGCCTATGAAGCTTTCTTT; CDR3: CASSLEAAYEAFF
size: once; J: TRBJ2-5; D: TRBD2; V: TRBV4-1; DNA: TGCGCCAGCAGCCAAGAGGAGGCGGGAGGGCCACAAGAGACCCAGTACTTC; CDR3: CASSQEEAGGPQETQYF
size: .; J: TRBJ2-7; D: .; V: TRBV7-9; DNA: TGTGCCAGCAGCTTAGAGGAGGCGTCCTACGAGCAGTACTTC; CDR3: CASSLEEASYEQYF
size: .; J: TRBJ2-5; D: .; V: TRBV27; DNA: TGTGCCAGCAGTTTATCTATTGGGGGTTCTGAGACCCAGTACTTC; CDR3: CASSLSIGGSETQYF
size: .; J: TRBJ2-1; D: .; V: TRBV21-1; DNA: TGTGCCAGCAGCACTAACAATGAGTGGTTCTTC; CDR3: CASSTNNEWFF
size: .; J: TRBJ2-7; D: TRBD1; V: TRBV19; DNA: TGTGCCAGTAGTATTACAGGGGGAATCTACGAGCAGTACTTC; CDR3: CASSITGGIYEQYF
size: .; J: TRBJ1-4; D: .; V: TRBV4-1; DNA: TGCGCCAGCAGCAACCGGGACACCGGGGAAAAACTGTTTTTT; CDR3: CASSNRDTGEKLFF
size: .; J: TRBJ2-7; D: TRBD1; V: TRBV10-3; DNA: TGTGCCATCACTAGAGATACAGGACAGGTACCTTACGAGCAGTACTTC; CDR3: CAITRDTGQVPYEQYF
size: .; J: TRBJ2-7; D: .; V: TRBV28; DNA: TGTGCCAGCAGTAACATCCGGGATCTAACCTACGAGCAGTACTTC; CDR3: CASSNIRDLTYEQYF
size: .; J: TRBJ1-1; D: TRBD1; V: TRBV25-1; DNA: TGTGCCAGCAGTGCGGGACAGGGTATGAACACTGAAGCTTTCTTT; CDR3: CASSAGQGMNTEAFF
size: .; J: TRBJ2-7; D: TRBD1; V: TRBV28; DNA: TGTGCCAGCAACCCTGCAGGGGGCTCGGGGGAGCAGTACTTC; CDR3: CASNPAGGSGEQYF
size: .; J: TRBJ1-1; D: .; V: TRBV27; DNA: TGTGCCAGCAGTTTAAGGGGGGGGAGGACTGAAGCTTTCTTT; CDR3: CASSLRGGRTEAFF
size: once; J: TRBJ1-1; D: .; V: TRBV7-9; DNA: TGTGCCAGCAGCTTAGGAGAGGGGGTGAACACTGAAGCTTTCTTT; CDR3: CASSLGEGVNTEAFF
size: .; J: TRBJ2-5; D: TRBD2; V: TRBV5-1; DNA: TGCGCCAGCAGCCCGGGACTAGCGGGATTTTTTTACCAAGAGACCCAGTACTTC; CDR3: CASSPGLAGFFYQETQYF
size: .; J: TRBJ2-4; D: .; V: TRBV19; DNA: TGTGCCAGTAGTATACGCGGCGGGATAGCCAAAAACATTCAGTACTTC; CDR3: CASSIRGGIAKNIQYF